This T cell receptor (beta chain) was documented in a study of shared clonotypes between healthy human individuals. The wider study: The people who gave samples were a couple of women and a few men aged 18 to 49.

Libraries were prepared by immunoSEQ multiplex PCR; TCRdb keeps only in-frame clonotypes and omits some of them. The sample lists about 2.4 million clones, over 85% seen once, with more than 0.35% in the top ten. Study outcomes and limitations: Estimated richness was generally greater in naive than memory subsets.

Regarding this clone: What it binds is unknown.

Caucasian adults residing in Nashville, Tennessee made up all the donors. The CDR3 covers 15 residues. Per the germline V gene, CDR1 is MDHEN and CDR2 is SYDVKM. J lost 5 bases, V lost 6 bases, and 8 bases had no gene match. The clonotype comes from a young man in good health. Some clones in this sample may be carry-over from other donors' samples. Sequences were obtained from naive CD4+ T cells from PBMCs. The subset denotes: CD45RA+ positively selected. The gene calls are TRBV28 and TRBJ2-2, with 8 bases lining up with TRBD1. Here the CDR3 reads CASRSRDRKTGELFF. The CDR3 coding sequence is TGTGCCAGCAGATCTAGGGACAGGAAGACCGGGGAGCTGTTTTTT. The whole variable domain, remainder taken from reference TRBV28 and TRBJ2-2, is DVKVTQSSRYLVKRTGEKVFLECVQDMDHENMFWYRQDPGLGLRLIYFSYDVKMKEKGDIPEGYSVSREKKERFSLILESASTNQTSMYLCASRSRDRKTGELFFGEGSRLTVL.